Shown below are 12 T cell receptor beta chains from a single sample sequenced in a study of cytomegalovirus exposure and HLA in healthy donors. A multiplex PCR was run with 60 Vbeta primers and 13 Jbeta primers. Libraries were prepared by immunoSEQ multiplex PCR; TCRdb keeps only in-frame clonotypes and omits some of them. The repertoire holds hundreds of thousands of clones, with almost 80% as singletons. The sample comprised PBMCs. The source of these receptors is a male donor in good health and CMV-seronegative.

The V gene is TRBV10-3, the J gene TRBJ2-3; 8 nucleotides align to TRBD1. J gave up 2 bases and V 8 bases, and 6 bases lay outside the gene matches. The CDR3 covers 14 residues. Germline-derived CDR1 and CDR2 are ENHRY and SYGVKD. CDR3 residues: CAISRDRNTDTQYF. DNA for the CDR3: TGTGCCATCTCCCGGGACAGGAACACAGATACGCAGTATTTT.

The V gene is TRBV6-5, the J gene TRBJ2-5; 9 positions agree with TRBD1. Near its end, the DNA agrees better with TRBJ2-7, so the J call may be wrong. This CDR3 contains 15 residues. The V gene's germline CDR1 is MNHEY and CDR2 SVGAGI. The CDR3 loop reads CASSRGQGLSYEQYF. The CDR3 DNA reads as TGTGCCAGCAGTAGGGGACAGGGCCTATCCTACGAGCAGTACTTC.

The gene calls are TRBV5-1 and TRBJ2-2; D call uncertain. V lost 2 bases and J lost 7, with 6 bases in between. The CDR3 spans 12 residues. Germline CDR1 is SGHRS and CDR2 is YFSETQ. The CDR3 spells CASSFPVGELFF. The CDR3 DNA reads as TGCGCCAGCAGCTTCCCTGTCGGGGAGCTGTTTTTT. Using reference TRBV5-1 and TRBJ2-2 for the parts outside the CDR3, the full variable domain is KAGVTQTPRYLIKTRGQQVTLSCSPISGHRSVSWYQQTPGQGLQFLFEYFSETQRNKGNFPGRFSGRQFSNSRSEMNVSTLELGDSALYLCASSFPVGELFFGEGSRLTVL.

V usage is TRBV5-5 and J usage is TRBJ2-7; no clear D. The ends were cut back, 1 base at V and 5 bases at J, with 13 bases in the middle. There are 14 residues in the CDR3. Germline-derived CDR1 and CDR2 are SGHKS and YYEKEE (reference sequence). CDR3 DNA sequence: TGTGCCAGCAGCTTGTTTGGCCCCCCAAACGAGCAGTACTTC. Translated: CASSLFGPPNEQYF.

The chain is built from TRBV18 and TRBJ1-4; TRBD1 matches at 8 bases. CDR1 is KGHSH and CDR2 is LQKENI in the germline V gene. The length of the CDR3 is 15 residues. The J segment lost 7 bases and the V segment lost 6 bases, leaving 10 bases of the junction unmatched. CDR3 loop: CASSPGQGIAEKLFF. The CDR3 DNA is TGTGCCAGCTCCCCTGGACAGGGAATAGCTGAAAAACTGTTTTTT. The variable domain in full, with the rest retrieved from reference TRBV18 and TRBJ1-4, is NAGVMQNPRHLVRRRGQEARLRCSPMKGHSHVYWYRQLPEEGLKFMVYLQKENIIDESGMPKERFSAEFPKEGPSILRIQQVVRGDSAAYFCASSPGQGIAEKLFFGSGTQLSVL.

This clone was seen just once. The rearrangement links TRBV6-5 to TRBJ2-5; TRBD1 might be the D (6 bases). CDR1 is MNHEY and CDR2 is SVGAGI in the germline V gene. V gave up 4 bases and J gave up 11 bases, with 23 bases separating them. The CDR3 is 15 residues long. The CDR3 nucleotides are TGTGCCAGCAGTTCCTCCGGGACATACCTTAGGGAGCAGTACTTC. Its translation: CASSSSGTYLREQYF.

The rearrangement links TRBV27 to TRBJ2-2; 10 nucleotides match TRBD1. Germline V gives CDR1 MNHEY, CDR2 SMNVEV (reference sequence). V was clipped by 2 bases and J by 0 bases; unmatched bases: 9. The CDR3 sequence is 19 residues long. This CDR3 reads CASSLKGQGIMANTGELFF. The CDR3 nucleotides are TGTGCCAGCAGTTTAAAGGGACAGGGGATTATGGCGAACACCGGGGAGCTGTTTTTT.

The chain combines TRBV7-2 with TRBJ2-5, with 10 nucleotides matching TRBD2. The CDR3 covers 14 residues. Germline V gene lookup returns CDR1 SGHTA and CDR2 FQGNSA. The trim removed 5 bases at V and 5 bases at J, leaving 5 bases unmatched. The CDR3: CASSPGLAAETQYF. CDR3 nucleotides: TGTGCCAGCAGCCCCGGACTAGCGGCGGAGACCCAGTACTTC.

Only a few counts were recorded for this clone. The rearrangement uses TRBV11-2 and TRBJ1-1; tentatively, D is TRBD1 (6 bases). V was shortened by 5 bases and J by 4 bases, with 11 bases between the two germline ends. CDR1 is SGHAT, CDR2 FQNNGV, per germline. This CDR3 spans 13 amino acids. The DNA of the CDR3 is TGTGCCAGCAGCCTACAGGGTGTCACTGAAGCTTTCTTT. Translated: CASSLQGVTEAFF.

V gene TRBV7-9 combines with J gene TRBJ1-4, with a possible D match to TRBD1 (6 bases). CDR1 is SEHNR and CDR2 is FQNEAQ in the germline V gene (reference sequence). The V and J ends lost 3 bases and 7 bases respectively, with 21 bases between them. CDR3 length: 17 amino acids. CDR3 bases: TGTGCCAGCAGCTTCCGGCAGGGGTTACGTTCTGGTGAAAAACTGTTTTTT. Protein sequence: CASSFRQGLRSGEKLFF.

In the case of this clone: Other nucleotide sequences from this sample produce the same CDR3. The rearrangement joins TRBV5-1 to TRBJ2-2; D unclear. Trimming took 2 bases from V and 1 from J, leaving 12 bases between them. The germline CDR1 and CDR2 sequences are SGHRS and YFSETQ. The length of the CDR3 is 16 residues. Here the CDR3 reads CASSLDPAGNTGELFF. The CDR3 DNA reads as TGCGCCAGCAGCTTAGATCCGGCAGGGAACACCGGGGAGCTGTTTTTT.

In its sample, this clone was seen a few times. The V call is TRBV7-2, the J call TRBJ2-5, with 11 bases that match TRBD2. Trimming removed 3 bases from V and 11 bases from J; junction bases left unmatched: 17. Germline V gene lookup returns CDR1 SGHTA and CDR2 FQGNSA. The CDR3 spans 17 residues. The chain's CDR3 is CASSFTGTSGSLGEQYF. As DNA, the CDR3 is TGTGCCAGCAGCTTTACCGGGACTAGCGGATCCCTCGGGGAGCAGTACTTC.